A selection of T cell receptor beta chains follows, all from one sample in a study of early T cells in non-severe SARS-CoV-2 infection. TCRdb fed the 5' RACE reads into MiXCR, producing one record per CDR3 protein. The sample contains around 100,000 distinct CDR3 sequences, over 15% of which appear only once. Material: whole blood. All receptors come from an adult who was a healthcare worker with PCR-confirmed SARS-CoV-2 infection or an uninfected control (not recorded which). The CDR3 runs from the conserved cysteine through the conserved F or W. D genes are given only for firm matches. A row's size may be missing; if present it is once, few, many or a size class.

v_gene	j_gene	d_gene	abundance	CDR3nt	CDR3aa
TRBV11-2	TRBJ2-1	NA	once	TGTGCCAGCAGTTCCAGGGATGAGCAGTTCTTC	CASSSRDEQFF
TRBV29-1	TRBJ1-1	NA	NA	TGCAGCGGGGAAGGGATGAACACTGAAGCTTTCTTT	CSGEGMNTEAFF
TRBV28	TRBJ2-6	NA	NA	TGTGCCAGCAGTTTCCAGGGCCAGCCTGGGGCCAACGTCCTGACTTTC	CASSFQGQPGANVLTF
TRBV24-1	TRBJ2-3	NA	many	TGTGCCACCAGTGATTTAACCTTCGGAGGGACAGATACGCAGTATTTT	CATSDLTFGGTDTQYF
TRBV6-2/TRBV6-3	TRBJ2-1	NA	few	TGTGCCAGCAGTCCCTTTGGAAATGAGCAGTTCTTC	CASSPFGNEQFF
TRBV15	TRBJ2-3	NA	few	TGTGCCACCAGCCGGGACTCTTCGATAGTTGCAGATACGCAGTATTTT	CATSRDSSIVADTQYF
TRBV9	TRBJ2-7	NA	few	TGTGCCAGCAGCGTCGGGGGCCGGAACTACGAGCAGTACTTC	CASSVGGRNYEQYF
TRBV7-2	TRBJ2-3	NA	NA	TGTGCCAGCAGCCCCGAGATCACTCCGGGACCTCGCACAGATACGCAGTATTTT	CASSPEITPGPRTDTQYF
TRBV6-2/TRBV6-3	TRBJ2-1	NA	NA	TGTGCCAGCAGTTCCCTCGGGGACGGGCTAAATAAGCAGTTCTTC	CASSSLGDGLNKQFF
TRBV29-1	TRBJ2-7	NA	few	TGCAGCGTTCAAACCGACAGCTACGAGCAGTACTTC	CSVQTDSYEQYF
TRBV28	TRBJ2-2	NA	many	TGTGCCAGCAGTTTTCACAGGACCTCTAGGGACGGGGAGCTGTTTTTT	CASSFHRTSRDGELFF
TRBV11-2	TRBJ1-2	NA	NA	TGTGCCAGCAGCTTAGAGGGGAACCAGGGCTATGGCTACACCTTC	CASSLEGNQGYGYTF
TRBV15	TRBJ2-7	TRBD2	many	TGTGCCACCAGCAGAGATCCCACTAGCGCCCACGAGCAGTACTTC	CATSRDPTSAHEQYF
TRBV20-1	TRBJ2-1	TRBD2	NA	TGCAGTGCTAGAACTGCCGGGACTAGGCTTGATGAGCAGTTCTTC	CSARTAGTRLDEQFF
TRBV12-3/TRBV12-4	TRBJ1-5	NA	few	TGTGCCAGCAGTTTCTCGATCGGTGGGCGGTGGCCCCAGCATTTT	CASSFSIGGRWPQHF
TRBV12-3/TRBV12-4	TRBJ1-1	NA	NA	TGTGCCAGCAAGCCGATCAACACTGAAGCTTTCTTT	CASKPINTEAFF
TRBV28	TRBJ1-5	NA	NA	TGTGCCAGCAGTTCCCCCCCGAGCTATAGCAATCAGCCCCAGCATTTT	CASSSPPSYSNQPQHF
TRBV2	TRBJ2-5	NA	NA	TGTGCCAGCACCTCCTCGGCAGATCAAGAGACCCAGTACTTC	CASTSSADQETQYF
TRBV2	TRBJ2-7	NA	NA	TGTGCCAGCAGCCGCAACTCCTACGAGCAGTACTTC	CASSRNSYEQYF
TRBV7-2	TRBJ2-7	NA	few	TGTGCCAGCAGCTTAGTGTGGTACGAGCAGTACTTC	CASSLVWYEQYF
TRBV18	TRBJ1-6	NA	NA	TGTGCCAGCTCACCCGACGGAGATTCACCCCTCCACTTT	CASSPDGDSPLHF
TRBV6-2/TRBV6-3	TRBJ1-6	NA	NA	TGTGCCAGCACCACGGGACGGTACTATAATTCACCCCTCCACTTT	CASTTGRYYNSPLHF
TRBV20-1	TRBJ2-3	TRBD2	few	TGCAGTGCTGTCCGAGCGGGATTTAGCACAGATACGCAGTATTTT	CSAVRAGFSTDTQYF
TRBV20-1	TRBJ2-3	NA	NA	TGCAGTGCTAGTGAGGCCGTCACAGATACGCAGTATTTT	CSASEAVTDTQYF
TRBV10-3	TRBJ2-4	NA	NA	TGTGCCATCAGTGACCCGGCGGGTGAGGGTCAGAAAAACATTCAGTACTTC	CAISDPAGEGQKNIQYF
TRBV6-2/TRBV6-3	TRBJ2-7	TRBD2	few	TGTGCCAGCAGTATCAGCGGGAACGAGCAGTACTTC	CASSISGNEQYF
TRBV6-6	TRBJ1-5	NA	NA	TGTGCCAGCAGTTACTCGACCCCCCAACCCCAGCATTTT	CASSYSTPQPQHF
TRBV7-6	TRBJ2-1	TRBD2	NA	TGTGCCAGCAGCCCCGGGACTAGCGGGGGGAGCTCCTACAATGAGCAGTTCTTC	CASSPGTSGGSSYNEQFF
TRBV2	TRBJ2-4	NA	NA	TGTGCCAGCAGTGAAAGGACCGGCGGGTCTCCGTACTTC	CASSERTGGSPYF
TRBV4-2	TRBJ1-4	TRBD1	many	TGTGCCAGCAGCCAAGCTTTAGGACAGGGGGCAGAAAAACTGTTTTTT	CASSQALGQGAEKLFF
TRBV27	TRBJ2-2	NA	many	TGTGCCAGCAGTTTTGGACAAGAGCTGTTTTTT	CASSFGQELFF
TRBV20-1	TRBJ2-1	NA	few	TGCAGTGCTAAGGTTTCATCCGGTCTTGAGCAGTTCTTC	CSAKVSSGLEQFF
TRBV6-2/TRBV6-3	TRBJ2-3	NA	NA	TGTGCCAGCAGCCGCAGGGCGGGACGCATAGATACGCAGTATTTT	CASSRRAGRIDTQYF
TRBV5-6	TRBJ1-6	NA	few	TGTGCCAGCAGTGTTATTGCCTTTGATTCACCCCTCCACTTT	CASSVIAFDSPLHF
TRBV30	TRBJ1-1	NA	many	TGTGCCTGGAGTGTAGAGGGAAGGGAAACTGAAGCTTTCTTT	CAWSVEGRETEAFF
TRBV11-2	TRBJ2-2	NA	medium-sized	TGTGCCAGCAGCCCGATGGAACCCCCGCGGGAGCTGTTTTTT	CASSPMEPPRELFF
TRBV28	TRBJ2-7	TRBD2	NA	TGTGCCAGCAGTTTGCTTAGGGAGGGCGAGCAGTACTTC	CASSLLREGEQYF
TRBV20-1	TRBJ2-5	TRBD2	few	TGCAGTGCCCCAGGACTAGCGGACACCCAAGAGACCCAGTACTTC	CSAPGLADTQETQYF
TRBV19	TRBJ1-5	NA	few	TGTGCCAGTAGTATGGGGCTTTGGAGCCGCAATCAGCCCCAGCATTTT	CASSMGLWSRNQPQHF
TRBV29-1	TRBJ1-2	NA	many	TGCAGCGTTGAGGAGGACCGCGGTTGGGGTGGCTACACCTTC	CSVEEDRGWGGYTF
TRBV27	TRBJ2-3	TRBD1	few	TGTGCCAGCAGTTTATGGGACAGGGGCTTCACGCAGTATTTT	CASSLWDRGFTQYF
TRBV7-9	TRBJ2-7	NA	few	TGTGCCAGCAGCGGGCAGGGATACGAGCAGTACTTC	CASSGQGYEQYF